The rows below give T cell receptor beta chains drawn from one sample of a study of T cell repertoires in cytomegalovirus infection. MiXCR, applied by TCRdb to the reads, yields one record per CDR3 protein. The table shows approximately 750,000 distinct CDR3 sequences, with 35% occurring only once. The sequenced sample was PBMCs. These receptors came from a human donor in good health (CMV status not recorded). Some clones in this sample may be carry-over from other donors' samples. CDR3s include the opening cysteine and the closing phenylalanine or tryptophan. Fields, in order: clone size, J gene, D gene, V gene, CDR3 protein, CDR3 DNA. The D gene is left open where the match is weak. A row's size may be missing; if present it is once, few, many or a size class.

abundance: few
j_gene: TRBJ2-2
d_gene: .
v_gene: TRBV7-9
CDR3aa: CASSLTLASDTGELFF
CDR3nt: TGTGCCAGCAGCTTAACTCTAGCGTCAGACACCGGGGAGCTGTTTTTT

abundance: many
j_gene: TRBJ1-1
d_gene: TRBD1
v_gene: TRBV28
CDR3aa: CASSSTTGRDTEAFF
CDR3nt: TGTGCCAGCAGTTCCACGACAGGGCGGGACACTGAAGCTTTCTTT

abundance: few
j_gene: TRBJ1-2
d_gene: .
v_gene: TRBV5-1
CDR3aa: CASSQATAWGYTF
CDR3nt: TGCGCCAGCAGCCAAGCCACCGCCTGGGGCTACACCTTC

abundance: many
j_gene: TRBJ2-2
d_gene: TRBD1
v_gene: TRBV6-1
CDR3aa: CASSPRKGTALSNTGELFF
CDR3nt: TGTGCCAGCAGCCCGCGAAAGGGGACAGCCTTATCGAACACCGGGGAGCTGTTTTTT

abundance: many
j_gene: TRBJ2-7
d_gene: .
v_gene: TRBV7-2
CDR3aa: CASSLDTAGSYEQYF
CDR3nt: TGTGCCAGCAGCTTAGATACAGCGGGCTCCTACGAGCAGTACTTC

abundance: few
j_gene: TRBJ2-7
d_gene: .
v_gene: TRBV7-6
CDR3aa: CASTPLSPYEQYF
CDR3nt: TGTGCCAGCACCCCCCTTAGTCCCTACGAGCAGTACTTC

abundance: few
j_gene: TRBJ2-1
d_gene: TRBD1
v_gene: TRBV10-3
CDR3aa: CAIRPRGRMGRPEQFF
CDR3nt: TGTGCCATCCGTCCCAGGGGGCGGATGGGGAGACCTGAGCAGTTCTTC

abundance: many
j_gene: TRBJ1-5
d_gene: TRBD1
v_gene: TRBV28
CDR3aa: CASIRQGSNQPQHF
CDR3nt: TGTGCCAGCATAAGACAGGGGAGCAATCAGCCCCAGCATTTT

abundance: many
j_gene: TRBJ2-1
d_gene: .
v_gene: TRBV7-2
CDR3aa: CASSAERNEQFF
CDR3nt: TGTGCCAGCAGCGCCGAACGCAATGAGCAGTTCTTC

abundance: .
j_gene: TRBJ2-6
d_gene: .
v_gene: TRBV24-1
CDR3aa: CATSGTGANVLTF
CDR3nt: TGTGCCACCAGTGGGACTGGGGCCAACGTCCTGACTTTC

abundance: once
j_gene: TRBJ2-2
d_gene: .
v_gene: TRBV30
CDR3aa: CAWSVEKRAFTGELFF
CDR3nt: TGTGCCTGGAGTGTAGAGAAGCGGGCATTCACCGGGGAGCTGTTTTTT

abundance: .
j_gene: TRBJ2-6
d_gene: .
v_gene: TRBV28
CDR3aa: CASSLAGRATAGANVLTF
CDR3nt: TGTGCCAGCAGTTTAGCGGGCAGGGCGACTGCTGGGGCCAACGTCCTGACTTTC

abundance: .
j_gene: TRBJ1-5
d_gene: TRBD1
v_gene: TRBV27
CDR3aa: CASSRGGQGAFNQPQHF
CDR3nt: TGTGCCAGCAGCAGGGGGGGACAGGGGGCTTTCAATCAGCCCCAGCATTTT

abundance: few
j_gene: TRBJ2-6
d_gene: .
v_gene: TRBV6-8
CDR3aa: CASIMQPSGANVLTF
CDR3nt: TGTGCCAGCATAATGCAGCCCTCTGGGGCCAACGTCCTGACTTTC

abundance: few
j_gene: TRBJ1-2
d_gene: TRBD1
v_gene: TRBV28
CDR3aa: CASSPADRGVYGYTF
CDR3nt: TGTGCCAGCAGTCCCGCCGACAGGGGCGTCTATGGCTACACCTTC

abundance: .
j_gene: TRBJ2-6
d_gene: .
v_gene: TRBV7-9
CDR3aa: CASRGPGPGANVLTF
CDR3nt: TGTGCCAGCAGAGGGCCGGGGCCTGGGGCCAACGTCCTGACTTTC

abundance: .
j_gene: TRBJ2-7
d_gene: .
v_gene: TRBV30
CDR3aa: CAWRLGSYEQYF
CDR3nt: TGTGCCTGGAGGCTGGGCTCCTACGAGCAGTACTTC

abundance: .
j_gene: TRBJ1-2
d_gene: .
v_gene: TRBV4-2
CDR3aa: CASSQEGQDPYGYTF
CDR3nt: TGTGCCAGCAGCCAAGAGGGGCAGGACCCCTATGGCTACACCTTC

abundance: few
j_gene: TRBJ1-5
d_gene: .
v_gene: TRBV19
CDR3aa: CASSIDRRPYNQPQHF
CDR3nt: TGTGCCAGTAGTATAGATAGGCGACCGTACAATCAGCCCCAGCATTTT

abundance: many
j_gene: TRBJ1-1
d_gene: .
v_gene: TRBV7-6
CDR3aa: CASSSDLVDLNTEAFF
CDR3nt: TGTGCCAGCAGCTCCGACCTAGTTGACCTGAACACTGAAGCTTTCTTT

abundance: .
j_gene: TRBJ2-1
d_gene: TRBD1
v_gene: TRBV30
CDR3aa: CAAGQGAWNEQFF
CDR3nt: TGTGCCGCCGGACAGGGGGCATGGAATGAGCAGTTCTTC

abundance: .
j_gene: TRBJ1-1
d_gene: .
v_gene: TRBV19
CDR3aa: CASSVADVNTEAFF
CDR3nt: TGTGCCAGTAGTGTAGCCGACGTGAACACTGAAGCTTTCTTT

abundance: few
j_gene: TRBJ2-1
d_gene: .
v_gene: TRBV19
CDR3aa: CASSHQSNEQFF
CDR3nt: TGTGCCAGTAGTCACCAGTCCAATGAGCAGTTCTTC

abundance: .
j_gene: TRBJ2-7
d_gene: .
v_gene: TRBV7-6
CDR3aa: CASSFPQYEQYF
CDR3nt: TGTGCCAGCAGCTTCCCGCAGTACGAGCAGTACTTC

abundance: .
j_gene: TRBJ1-1
d_gene: .
v_gene: TRBV28
CDR3aa: CASSLWTLLTEAFF
CDR3nt: TGTGCCAGCAGTTTATGGACTCTGTTGACTGAAGCTTTCTTT

abundance: .
j_gene: TRBJ2-6
d_gene: .
v_gene: TRBV7-9
CDR3aa: CASSPYVGVSLSGANVLTF
CDR3nt: TGTGCCAGCAGCCCCTACGTCGGGGTCTCCCTTTCTGGGGCCAACGTCCTGACTTTC

abundance: .
j_gene: TRBJ2-1
d_gene: TRBD2
v_gene: TRBV11-1
CDR3aa: CASSLPSVPLGGRVREQFF
CDR3nt: TGTGCCAGCAGCTTACCCTCCGTTCCCCTGGGCGGGAGGGTTCGCGAGCAGTTCTTC

abundance: many
j_gene: TRBJ1-5
d_gene: TRBD1
v_gene: TRBV12-3/TRBV12-4
CDR3aa: CASSLGQPNQPQHF
CDR3nt: TGTGCCAGCAGTTTGGGACAGCCTAATCAGCCCCAGCATTTT

abundance: .
j_gene: TRBJ2-3
d_gene: .
v_gene: TRBV28
CDR3aa: CASSYPGGTDTQYF
CDR3nt: TGTGCCAGCAGCTATCCTGGTGGGACAGATACGCAGTATTTT

abundance: many
j_gene: TRBJ2-7
d_gene: TRBD2
v_gene: TRBV7-6
CDR3aa: CASSLGASGTSGEQYF
CDR3nt: TGTGCCAGCAGCTTAGGAGCTAGCGGGACTTCGGGGGAGCAGTACTTC

abundance: .
j_gene: TRBJ2-2
d_gene: .
v_gene: TRBV29-1
CDR3aa: CSVGKLVRGTGELFF
CDR3nt: TGCAGCGTCGGGAAGCTCGTCAGGGGCACCGGGGAGCTGTTTTTT

abundance: .
j_gene: TRBJ1-5
d_gene: .
v_gene: TRBV6-1
CDR3aa: CASSDGSRSNQPQHF
CDR3nt: TGTGCCAGCAGTGACGGAAGCAGGTCCAATCAGCCCCAGCATTTT

abundance: few
j_gene: TRBJ2-7
d_gene: .
v_gene: TRBV20-1
CDR3aa: CSASAFYEQYF
CDR3nt: TGCAGTGCTTCGGCCTTCTACGAGCAGTACTTC

abundance: many
j_gene: TRBJ1-6
d_gene: .
v_gene: TRBV7-6
CDR3aa: CASSLSAASYNSPLHF
CDR3nt: TGTGCCAGCAGCTTGTCAGCGGCTTCCTATAATTCACCCCTCCACTTT

abundance: .
j_gene: TRBJ2-4
d_gene: .
v_gene: TRBV12-3/TRBV12-4
CDR3aa: CASSNRGGRTKNIQYF
CDR3nt: TGTGCCAGCAGTAACAGGGGGGGGAGGACCAAAAACATTCAGTACTTC

abundance: few
j_gene: TRBJ1-2
d_gene: .
v_gene: TRBV4-1
CDR3aa: CASSQYYGGNYGYTF
CDR3nt: TGCGCCAGCAGCCAATATTATGGCGGGAACTATGGCTACACCTTC

abundance: .
j_gene: TRBJ2-6
d_gene: .
v_gene: TRBV6-1
CDR3aa: CASSEKAGGGANVLTF
CDR3nt: TGTGCCAGCAGTGAAAAGGCAGGGGGGGGGGCCAACGTCCTGACTTTC

abundance: .
j_gene: TRBJ2-5
d_gene: .
v_gene: TRBV27
CDR3aa: CASSLYRGPQETQYF
CDR3nt: TGTGCCAGCAGTTTATACCGGGGCCCCCAAGAGACCCAGTACTTC

abundance: .
j_gene: TRBJ1-1
d_gene: .
v_gene: TRBV6-1
CDR3aa: CASSPGPGIAEAFF
CDR3nt: TGTGCCAGCAGTCCGGGACCGGGAATTGCTGAAGCTTTCTTT

abundance: .
j_gene: TRBJ1-6
d_gene: TRBD1
v_gene: TRBV12-3/TRBV12-4
CDR3aa: CASSPDRASYNSPLHF
CDR3nt: TGTGCCAGCAGTCCTGACAGGGCTAGCTATAATTCACCCCTCCACTTT

abundance: .
j_gene: TRBJ1-4
d_gene: .
v_gene: TRBV7-6
CDR3aa: CASSSNRQDLNEKLFF
CDR3nt: TGTGCCAGCAGCTCGAACAGACAGGACCTTAATGAAAAACTGTTTTTT

abundance: .
j_gene: TRBJ1-1
d_gene: TRBD1
v_gene: TRBV27
CDR3aa: CASRYYGQGVNTEAFF
CDR3nt: TGTGCCAGCAGATACTACGGACAGGGGGTGAACACTGAAGCTTTCTTT

abundance: once
j_gene: TRBJ2-1
d_gene: .
v_gene: TRBV7-3
CDR3aa: CASSVLQSPLNEQFF
CDR3nt: TGTGCCAGCAGCGTATTACAGTCACCGCTCAATGAGCAGTTCTTC

abundance: few
j_gene: TRBJ1-1
d_gene: TRBD1
v_gene: TRBV15
CDR3aa: CATSRGDRLNTEAFF
CDR3nt: TGTGCCACCAGCAGAGGGGACAGACTGAACACTGAAGCTTTCTTT

abundance: few
j_gene: TRBJ1-1
d_gene: .
v_gene: TRBV4-2
CDR3aa: CASSQDLGDGEAFF
CDR3nt: TGTGCCAGCAGCCAAGATTTGGGGGACGGGGAAGCTTTCTTT

abundance: many
j_gene: TRBJ1-1
d_gene: .
v_gene: TRBV11-2
CDR3aa: CASSLVAPNTEAFF
CDR3nt: TGTGCCAGCAGCTTAGTAGCCCCGAACACTGAAGCTTTCTTT

abundance: many
j_gene: TRBJ1-6
d_gene: .
v_gene: TRBV7-2
CDR3aa: CASSFALGGVSPLHF
CDR3nt: TGTGCCAGCAGCTTTGCCCTGGGGGGGGTATCACCCCTCCACTTT

abundance: .
j_gene: TRBJ1-1
d_gene: .
v_gene: TRBV10-3
CDR3aa: CAISESSDGGNTEAFF
CDR3nt: TGTGCCATCAGTGAGTCGTCGGACGGAGGCAACACTGAAGCTTTCTTT

abundance: few
j_gene: TRBJ2-2
d_gene: TRBD1
v_gene: TRBV19
CDR3aa: CASGTFQDRYTGELFF
CDR3nt: TGTGCCAGCGGAACCTTCCAGGACAGGTACACCGGGGAGCTGTTTTTT

abundance: .
j_gene: TRBJ1-5
d_gene: TRBD1
v_gene: TRBV7-9
CDR3aa: CASSLVLLATGPNSNQPQHF
CDR3nt: TGTGCCAGCAGCTTAGTATTGCTAGCGACAGGGCCAAATAGCAATCAGCCCCAGCATTTT